Sequencing of this T cell receptor (beta chain) was carried out in a study of regulatory T cells in long-lasting Graves disease. Study-wide results and limits: TCR diversity was lower in persistent Graves' patients than in newly diagnosed ones. The analysis examined peripheral blood only and excluded thyroid tissue. The study found TRBV28, TRBJ1-2 and TRBJ2-5 favored in persistent disease.

The CDR3 is made up of 14 amino acids. Germline loops: CDR1 MNHNS, CDR2 SASEGT. Germline trimming cut 7 bases from V and 1 base from J; bases unmatched to any gene: 6. With iRepertoire HTBI primers and Arm-PCR of CDR3 regions, TCR beta libraries were built. Original processing notes: Across samples, 62 TRBV and around 14 TRBJ segments were found. TCRdb re-called the multiplex PCR reads with MiXCR, one entry per CDR3 protein. TCRdb, not the original authors, processed these V and J calls. The sample lists some 440,000 distinct CDR3 sequences; under 25% were seen once. Time point reported: persistent/refractory GD, antithyroid drugs over 5 years with positive TRAb. PBMC RNA was the source of the TCR library. This clonotype was observed many times. Its cognate antigen is unknown.

The input for sequencing was peripheral blood mononuclear cells (PBMCs), taken when the disease was refractory, from a patient treated with antithyroid drugs. The V gene is TRBV6-1, the J gene TRBJ2-7; 8 bases match TRBD1. The receptor was isolated from a female donor with Graves disease. The CDR3: CASKKTGVSYEQYF. CDR3 nucleotide sequence: TGTGCCAGCAAGAAGACAGGGGTATCCTACGAGCAGTACTTC.